This T cell receptor beta chain derives from a study of T cell responses to AZD1222 COVID-19 vaccine. The study's findings and limits: Repertoires were obtained solely post-peak T cell response. Donor demographics were predominantly white British with a female majority; clonal diversity may be underestimated. Following two doses of AZD1222, Spike-specific TCR breadth and depth rose.

Comment on this clone: Its antigen remains unknown.

Sequenced by immunoSEQ multiplex PCR; TCRdb stores in-frame clones only, minus some. The table lists tens of thousands of clones, 90% of them singletons, with 5% to 6% in the top ten. V lost 5 bases and J lost 2, with 16 bases in between. The CDR3 loop spans 16 amino acids. The germline CDR1 and CDR2 sequences are MGHRA and YSYEKL. This TCR was sampled from an adult who received the AZD1222 COVID-19 vaccine. The sample here was peripheral blood, taken 28 days after the second AZD1222 dose. This chain uses TRBV4-1 with TRBJ2-1, with D hard to call. DNA for the CDR3: TGCGCCAGCAGCTTCCGGGCCGTGGGGACCTACAATGAGCAGTTCTTC. It is translated as CASSFRAVGTYNEQFF.